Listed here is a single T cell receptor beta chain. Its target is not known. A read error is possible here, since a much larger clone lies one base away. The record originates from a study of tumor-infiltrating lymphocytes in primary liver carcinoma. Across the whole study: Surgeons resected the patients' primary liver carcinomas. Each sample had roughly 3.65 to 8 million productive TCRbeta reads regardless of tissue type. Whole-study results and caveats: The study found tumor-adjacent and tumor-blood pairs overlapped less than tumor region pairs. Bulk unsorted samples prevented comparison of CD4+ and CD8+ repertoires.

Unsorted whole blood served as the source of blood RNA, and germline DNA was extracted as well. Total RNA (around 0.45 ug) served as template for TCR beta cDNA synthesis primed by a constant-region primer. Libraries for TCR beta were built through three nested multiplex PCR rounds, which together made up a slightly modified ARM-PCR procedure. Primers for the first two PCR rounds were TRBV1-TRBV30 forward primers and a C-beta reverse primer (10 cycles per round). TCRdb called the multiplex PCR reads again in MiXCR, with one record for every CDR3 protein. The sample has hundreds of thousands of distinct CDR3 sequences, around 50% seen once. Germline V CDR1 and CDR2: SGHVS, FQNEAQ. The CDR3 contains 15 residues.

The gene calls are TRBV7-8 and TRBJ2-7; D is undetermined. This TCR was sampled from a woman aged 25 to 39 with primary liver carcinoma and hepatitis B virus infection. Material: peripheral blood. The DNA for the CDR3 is TGTGCCAGCGGCTTCGAAGGAGTGGGTCCCTACGAGCAGTACTTC. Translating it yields CASGFEGVGPYEQYF.